One sample yielded the 4 T cell receptor beta chains listed below, sequenced in a study of PD-L1 blockade in urothelial cancer. Time point meaning: peripheral blood 6 weeks after treatment start. This table comes from immunoSEQ multiplex PCR, and its TCRdb copy is limited to in-frame clones, with some not included. The data hold 45,000 to 50,000 clones, with approximately 80% observed a single time. Sequencing used PBMCs, obtained around atezolizumab (anti-PD-L1) treatment. Source of these receptors: a man aged 65-85 years with urothelial cancer.

This sequence joins TRBV18 and TRBJ1-1, with D unresolved. Germline-derived CDR1 and CDR2 are KGHSH and LQKENI. CDR3 length: 13 residues. The V gene lost 3 bases and the J gene lost 1 base, with 6 bases spanning the gap. The CDR3 sequence: CASSPGENTEAFF. The CDR3 DNA follows: TGTGCCAGCTCACCGGGAGAGAACACTGAAGCTTTCTTT.

This clone was seen only a few times. The gene calls are TRBV2 and TRBJ1-3, with TRBD1 matching over 9 bases. Trimming at V came to 6 bases and at J to 4 bases, leaving 7 bases not matched to a gene. The CDR3 has 15 residues. CDR1 SNHLY and CDR2 FYNNEI come from the germline V gene. The CDR3 nucleotides read TGTGCCAGCAGAGGGACAGGGAGAGCAGGAAACACCATATATTTT. Translated: CASRGTGRAGNTIYF.

The chain carries TRBV4-2 and TRBJ2-5; 8 nucleotides align to TRBD2. Unmatched junction bases numbered 13, after V lost 0 bases and J lost 10 bases. Per the germline V gene, CDR1 is LGHNA and CDR2 is YNFKEQ. There are 16 residues in the CDR3. This CDR3 is CASSQDREGGPSGQYF. The DNA for the CDR3 is TGTGCCAGCAGCCAAGATCGGGAGGGGGGCCCCAGTGGCCAGTACTTC.

The rearrangement links TRBV6-4 to TRBJ1-4; a possible D gene is TRBD1 (6 bases). Germline V gene data show CDR1 as MRHNA and CDR2 as SNTAGT. Trimming left V 6 bases short and J 10 bases short, with 21 bases between. The CDR3 runs 15 residues. Here the CDR3 DNA reads TGTGCCAGCAGCGTTACGGACAGCCCTTCGGGAAAACTGTTTTTT. Residues: CASSVTDSPSGKLFF.